Sequencing of this TCR beta chain was carried out in a study of radiation and T cells in renal cell carcinoma. Turning to this clone: The antigen is unknown.

Measured with immunoSEQ multiplex PCR; TCRdb has only the in-frame clones, and not every one. The top ten clones hold roughly a third of a sample with under 55,000 clones, about 80% of them seen once. Time point meaning: baseline pretreatment blood. As for treatment: 15 Gy SBRT to primary tumor, nephrectomy 4 weeks later. Blood was sampled at baseline, 2 weeks and 4 weeks after SBRT. The tumor was a clear cell renal cell carcinoma. Study-wide results and caveats: Top tumor clonotypes rose in blood 2 weeks post-radiation, then contracted.

The CDR3 spans 13 residues. CDR1 and CDR2 from the germline V gene are MNHEY and SVGAGI. The V and J ends lost 6 bases and 4 bases respectively, with 10 bases between them. The rearrangement links TRBV6-5 to TRBJ1-5; D might be TRBD1 (5 bases). Specimen: blood, collected from a patient whose treatment included radiotherapy and nephrectomy. The sequence derives from an older woman with renal cell carcinoma. The CDR3 nucleotides read TGTGCCAGCAGAGCCGAGGGGAATCAGCCCCAGCATTTT. Its translation: CASRAEGNQPQHF.